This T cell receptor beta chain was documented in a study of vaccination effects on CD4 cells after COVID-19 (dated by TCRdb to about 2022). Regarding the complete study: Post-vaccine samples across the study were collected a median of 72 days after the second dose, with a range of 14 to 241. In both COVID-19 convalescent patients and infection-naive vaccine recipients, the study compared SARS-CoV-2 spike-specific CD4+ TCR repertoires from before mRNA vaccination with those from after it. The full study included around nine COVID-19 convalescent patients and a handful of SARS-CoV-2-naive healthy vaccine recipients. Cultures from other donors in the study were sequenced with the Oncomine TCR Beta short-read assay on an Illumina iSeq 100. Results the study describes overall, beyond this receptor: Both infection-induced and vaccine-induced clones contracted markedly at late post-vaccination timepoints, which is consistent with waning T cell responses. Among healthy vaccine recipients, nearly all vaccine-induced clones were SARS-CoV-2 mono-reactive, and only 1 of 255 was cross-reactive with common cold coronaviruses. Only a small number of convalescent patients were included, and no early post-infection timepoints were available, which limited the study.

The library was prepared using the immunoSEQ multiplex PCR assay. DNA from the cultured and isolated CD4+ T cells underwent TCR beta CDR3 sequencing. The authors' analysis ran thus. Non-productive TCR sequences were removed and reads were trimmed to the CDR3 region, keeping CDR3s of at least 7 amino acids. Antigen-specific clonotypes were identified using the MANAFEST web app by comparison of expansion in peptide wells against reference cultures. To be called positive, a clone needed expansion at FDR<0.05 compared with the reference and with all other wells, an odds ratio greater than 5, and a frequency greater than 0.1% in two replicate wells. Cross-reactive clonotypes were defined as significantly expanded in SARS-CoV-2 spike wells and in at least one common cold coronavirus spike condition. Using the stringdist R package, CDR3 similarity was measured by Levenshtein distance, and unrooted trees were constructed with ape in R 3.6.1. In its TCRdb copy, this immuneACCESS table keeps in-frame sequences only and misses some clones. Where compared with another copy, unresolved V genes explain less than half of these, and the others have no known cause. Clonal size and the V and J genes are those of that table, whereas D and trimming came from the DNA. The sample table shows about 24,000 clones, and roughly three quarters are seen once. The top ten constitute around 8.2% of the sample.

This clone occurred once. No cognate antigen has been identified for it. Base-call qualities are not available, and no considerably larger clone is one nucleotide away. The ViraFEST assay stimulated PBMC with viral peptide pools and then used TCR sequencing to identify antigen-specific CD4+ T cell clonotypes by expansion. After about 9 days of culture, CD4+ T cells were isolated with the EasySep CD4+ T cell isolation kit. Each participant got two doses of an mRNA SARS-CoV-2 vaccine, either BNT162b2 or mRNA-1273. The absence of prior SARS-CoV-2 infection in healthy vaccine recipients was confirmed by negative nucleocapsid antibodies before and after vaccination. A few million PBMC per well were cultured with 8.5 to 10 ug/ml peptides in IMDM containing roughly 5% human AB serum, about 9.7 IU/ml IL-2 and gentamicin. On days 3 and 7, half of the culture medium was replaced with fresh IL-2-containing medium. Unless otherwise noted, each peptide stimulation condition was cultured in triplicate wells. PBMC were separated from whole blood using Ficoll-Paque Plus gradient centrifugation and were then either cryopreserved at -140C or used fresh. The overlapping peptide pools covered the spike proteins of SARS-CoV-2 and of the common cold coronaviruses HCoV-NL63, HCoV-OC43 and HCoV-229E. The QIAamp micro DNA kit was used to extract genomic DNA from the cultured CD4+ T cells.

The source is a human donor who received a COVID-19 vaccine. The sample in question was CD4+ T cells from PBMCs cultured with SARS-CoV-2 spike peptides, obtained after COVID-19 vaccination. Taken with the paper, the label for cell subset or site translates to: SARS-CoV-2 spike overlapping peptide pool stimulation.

The CDR3 region has the sequence CASSLGTSGPETQYF. The nucleotide sequence reads TGTGCCAGCAGCTTAGGGACTAGCGGACCAGAGACCCAGTACTTC. The chain is made from TRBV11-2 and TRBJ2-5; 10 middle bases align to TRBD2. There are 15 amino acids in the CDR3, from cysteine to phenylalanine inclusive. The retained sequence is limited to the CDR3, 45 bases, with the frame set at the first base. CDR1 and CDR2 were assigned from the germline V gene as SGHAT and FQNNGV. Clipping removes 1 base from V and 4 bases from J, with 3 as the unmatched junction base count.